This TCR beta chain was sequenced during a study of T cell responses to AZD1222 COVID-19 vaccine. Some clones are missing from TCRdb's copy, which holds only in-frame ones; the method was immunoSEQ multiplex PCR. The table includes around 100,000 clones, about 92% detected once. Trimming left V 0 bases short and J 6 bases short, with 18 bases between. This CDR3 contains 16 residues. Per the germline V gene, CDR1 is SEHNR and CDR2 is FQNEAQ (reference sequence). Overall study results and limits: Spike-spanning, vaccine-associated CD4 TCRs were dominant at 160-218 and 743-854. White British donors predominated, females outnumbered males, and clonal diversity was possibly underestimated. Sampling captured repertoires only after the peak T cell response. Breadth and depth of Spike-specific TCRs rose after two AZD1222 doses.

To note about this clone: The target antigen is unknown.

This TCR came from an adult in good health. The chain links TRBV7-9 to TRBJ2-7; possibly TRBD1 for D (5 bases). The material was peripheral blood, obtained on day 0 of AZD1222 vaccination. CDR3 region: CASSLARWQGRGEQYF. CDR3 bases: TGTGCCAGCAGCTTAGCGAGGTGGCAGGGAAGGGGCGAGCAGTACTTC.